The present entry profiles one T cell receptor beta chain with its context. The treatment: randomized to nivolumab then ipilimumab (arm A) or the reverse (arm B). Patients had received no earlier DNA-damaging chemotherapy. This specimen belongs to a study of sequential checkpoint blockade in melanoma. Only in-frame clones appear in the TCRdb table, and some are missing; sequencing was by immunoSEQ multiplex PCR. The top ten hold around 10% of the sample, which has about 21,000 clones, 65% to 85% seen once. The CDR3 sequence is 16 residues long. In germline, CDR1 is SGHDT, CDR2 YYEEEE. With V trimmed by 3 bases and J by 2 bases, 9 bases remained unmatched.

The sample consisted of CD8+ T cells sorted from blood (inferred from file names), taken from a patient given nivolumab and ipilimumab in sequence. The sequence was obtained from a human donor with melanoma. The chain recombines TRBV5-6 with TRBJ2-3; 7 bases match TRBD1. The CDR3 DNA reads as TGTGCCAGCAGCTCCTTCAGGACAGGACTCACAGATACGCAGTATTTT. Its protein product is CASSSFRTGLTDTQYF.